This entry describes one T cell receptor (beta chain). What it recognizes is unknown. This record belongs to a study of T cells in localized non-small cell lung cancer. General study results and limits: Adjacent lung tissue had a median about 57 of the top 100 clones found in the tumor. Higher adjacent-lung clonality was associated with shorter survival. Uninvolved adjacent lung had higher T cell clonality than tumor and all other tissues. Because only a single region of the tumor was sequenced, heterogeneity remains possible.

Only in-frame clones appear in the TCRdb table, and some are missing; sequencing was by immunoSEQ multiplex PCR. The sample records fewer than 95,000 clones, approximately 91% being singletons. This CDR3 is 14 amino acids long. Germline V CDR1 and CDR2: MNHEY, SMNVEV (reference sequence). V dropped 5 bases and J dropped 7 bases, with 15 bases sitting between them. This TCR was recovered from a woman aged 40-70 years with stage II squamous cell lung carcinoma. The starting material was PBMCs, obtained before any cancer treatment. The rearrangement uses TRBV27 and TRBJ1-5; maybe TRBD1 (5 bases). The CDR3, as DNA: TGTGCCAGCAGTGGGGGATTTTCTTCCCAGCCCCAGCATTTT. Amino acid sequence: CASSGGFSSQPQHF.